Below, 14 T cell receptor beta chains from the same sample are listed, as sequenced in a study of T-cell reconstitution after alpha-beta-depleted transplantation in children. Unique molecular identifiers were used in preparing the TCRbeta library. TCRdb analysed the PCR reads with MiXCR anew, one entry per CDR3 protein. The sample has 140,000 to 150,000 distinct CDR3 sequences; around 10% are singletons. Sequences were derived from PBMCs, mostly from graft donor cells, sampled 180 days after TCRalphabeta/CD19-depleted stem cell transplant. These receptor sequences come from a female patient aged 2 to 10 who had a stem cell transplant for congenital amegakaryocytic thrombocytopenia, so the T cells may come from the graft donor.

This clonotype was picked up many times. The chain uses TRBV20-1 and TRBJ2-7, with 11 bases aligning to TRBD2. Germline CDR1 is DFQATT and CDR2 is SNEGSKA (reference sequence). This CDR3 is built from 15 residues. J gave up 2 bases and V 8 bases, and 11 bases lay outside the gene matches. The CDR3 loop is CSTQTGTSGAYEQYF. The CDR3 coding sequence is TGCAGTACCCAAACCGGGACTAGCGGCGCCTACGAGCAGTACTTC.

This clonotype appeared many times. The chain uses TRBV5-5 and TRBJ1-2; 9 bases map to TRBD1. Germline V lookup: CDR1 SGHKS, CDR2 YYEKEE (reference sequence). CDR3 length: 14 residues. The V segment lost 2 bases and the J segment 4 bases; nucleotides outside the gene matches: 3. The CDR3 is CASSFRTGVYGYTF. The CDR3 region has the DNA TGTGCCAGCAGCTTTCGGACAGGGGTCTATGGCTACACCTTC.

CDR3 sequence: CASSLRLAGGREKLFF. DNA for the CDR3: TGTGCCAGCAGCCTCCGACTAGCGGGAGGGCGTGAAAAACTGTTTTTT. The V call is TRBV5-6, the J call TRBJ1-4; D remains unclear. Trimming took off 4 bases at V and 7 bases at J, with 20 bases between the two ends. This CDR3 region has 16 residues. Germline CDR1 is SGHDT and CDR2 is YYEEEE.

The sample holds many counts of this clonotype. This chain joins TRBV3-1 and TRBJ1-1; TRBD1 aligns across 11 bases. The CDR3 totals 15 residues. Germline CDR1 is LGHDT and CDR2 is YNNKEL (reference sequence). The V gene end was trimmed by 6 bases and the J gene end by 6 bases; junction bases not matched to a gene: 9. The CDR3 region is CASRDGTGGSPEAFF. The CDR3 DNA follows: TGTGCCAGCAGAGACGGGACAGGGGGGTCGCCTGAAGCTTTCTTT. Looking up the rest from reference TRBV3-1 and TRBJ1-1 gives the full variable domain: DTAVSQTPKYLVTQMGNDKSIKCEQNLGHDTMYWYKQDSKKFLKIMFSYNNKELIINETVPNRFSPKSPDKAHLNLHINSLELGDSAVYFCASRDGTGGSPEAFFGQGTRLTVV.

This clonotype was seen repeatedly, ten times or more. The chain recombines TRBV12-3 or TRBV12-4 with TRBJ1-6; D ambiguous. V was clipped by 1 base and J by 4 bases, with 11 bases between them. CDR3 length: 16 residues. CDR3 region: CASSLGHWVYNSPLHF. In DNA form, the CDR3 reads TGTGCCAGCAGTTTAGGTCATTGGGTTTATAATTCACCCCTCCACTTT.

As to this clonotype: A clone one base away is much larger, so this may be a read error. This chain joins TRBV6-5 and TRBJ1-1; unclear D gene. The CDR3 has 14 residues. CDR1 is MNHEY and CDR2 is SVGAGI in the germline V gene. CDR3 protein: CSSSYSTDGKSAFF. Written as DNA, the CDR3 is TGTTCCAGCAGTTACTCCACAGACGGAAAATCTGCTTTCTTT.

This clonotype was counted at least ten times. V and J are TRBV20-1 and TRBJ2-1; 10 nucleotides agree with TRBD2. This CDR3 contains 13 residues. V was clipped by 2 bases and J by 5 bases; unmatched bases: 0. Germline V gene sequence: CDR1 DFQATT, CDR2 SNEGSKA (reference sequence). In nucleotides, the CDR3 is TGCAGTGCTAGACTAGCGGGGGACAATGAGCAGTTCTTC. Protein: CSARLAGDNEQFF.

This clonotype was recorded many times. The gene calls are TRBV6-5 and TRBJ2-2; 9 bases are a match to TRBD1. Germline V lookup: CDR1 MNHEY, CDR2 SVGAGI. The ends lost 5 bases at V and 4 bases at J; junction bases unmatched: 5. The CDR3 runs 15 residues. The CDR3 is CASSRDRVRTGELFF. DNA of the CDR3: TGTGCCAGCAGTCGGGACAGGGTTCGCACCGGGGAGCTGTTTTTT.

This clonotype has a handful of counts. This sequence joins TRBV15 and TRBJ2-7; TRBD1 aligns across 9 bases. V trimming: 1 base; J trimming: 3 bases; junction bases outside the gene matches: 7. CDR3 size: 16 residues. In germline, CDR1 is LNHNV, CDR2 YYDKDF (reference sequence). The CDR3 coding sequence is TGTGCCACCAGCAGAGGCGAAGGGACAGGGAGCTACGAGCAGTACTTC. It yields the protein CATSRGEGTGSYEQYF.

This clonotype was picked up a small number of times. This sequence joins TRBV12-3 or TRBV12-4 and TRBJ2-2; perhaps TRBD1 as D (5 bases). This CDR3 comprises 13 residues. Trimming removed 2 bases from V and 6 bases from J, with 7 bases in between. This CDR3 is CASSLPGPGELFF. CDR3 in DNA: TGTGCCAGCAGTTTACCAGGGCCCGGGGAGCTGTTTTTT.

This clonotype has at least ten counts. The chain is built from TRBV20-1 and TRBJ2-7; maybe TRBD2 (6 bases). V was pared by 5 bases and J by 0 bases, with 14 bases between. Germline lookup yields CDR1 DFQATT and CDR2 SNEGSKA (reference sequence). CDR3 length equals 14 residues. The CDR3 region has the DNA TGCAGTGCTTGGCGGGGCGGTAGCTCCTACGAGCAGTACTTC. It specifies CSAWRGGSSYEQYF.

This clonotype is medium-sized. The rearrangement links TRBV20-1 to TRBJ1-1; D remains unclear. This CDR3 spans 15 amino acids. Germline V gene sequence: CDR1 DFQATT, CDR2 SNEGSKA (reference sequence). Trimming cost V 6 bases and J 0 bases, with 17 bases left between them. Written as DNA, the CDR3 is TGCAGTGCCCCCGGGAGGGTCCCAATGAACACTGAAGCTTTCTTT. Translation: CSAPGRVPMNTEAFF.

A few counts support this clonotype. The chain employs TRBV28 and TRBJ2-2; no clear D gene. V was cut by 4 bases and J by 3 bases, with 6 bases left in between. The CDR3 contains 13 residues. Germline CDR1 MDHEN, CDR2 SYDVKM. CDR3 amino acids: CASSSLDTGELFF. In DNA form, the CDR3 reads TGTGCCAGCAGTTCGTTGGACACCGGGGAGCTGTTTTTT. Filled out from reference TRBV28 and TRBJ2-2, the complete variable domain reads DVKVTQSSRYLVKRTGEKVFLECVQDMDHENMFWYRQDPGLGLRLIYFSYDVKMKEKGDIPEGYSVSREKKERFSLILESASTNQTSMYLCASSSLDTGELFFGEGSRLTVL.

This clonotype showed up many times. This rearrangement joins TRBV7-2 to TRBJ1-1, with D unresolved. The CDR3 is 13 amino acids. Germline V lookup: CDR1 SGHTA, CDR2 FQGNSA. Trimming left V 1 base short and J 3 bases short, with 6 bases between. Here the CDR3 DNA reads TGTGCCAGCAGCTTAGTTTCCTACACTGAAGCTTTCTTT. Residues: CASSLVSYTEAFF.